The table lists the clone carrying this T cell receptor beta chain with a count of one. This sample was taken from a study of CD8 T cells in Susac syndrome. In germline, CDR1 is SGHRS, CDR2 YFSETQ. Trimming cost V 4 bases and J 4 bases, with 14 bases left between them. The CDR3 contains 15 residues. RNA totalling roughly 0.45 to 1 ug underwent reverse transcription with random hexamers. Amplification of TCR beta CDR3 was carried out by immunoSEQ multiplex PCR, which covered 54 Vbeta and 13 Jbeta segments. TCRdb redid the calling of the immunoSEQ multiplex PCR reads with MiXCR, one entry per CDR3 protein. The sample has some 150,000 distinct CDR3 sequences, 94% seen once.

The sequenced sample consisted of CD4+ T cells from PBMCs. This chain uses TRBV5-1 with TRBJ1-4, with no clear D. This TCR derives from a human donor in good health. CDR3 sequence: CASSPFGRYNEKLFF. For the CDR3, the DNA is TGCGCCAGCAGCCCTTTCGGGAGGTATAATGAAAAACTGTTTTTT.